One sample yielded the 32 T cell receptor beta chains listed below, sequenced in a study of blood T cells in healthy people across ages. Using a J-beta primer mix together with a sample-barcoded 5' primer, a second PCR was run for about 7 to 12 cycles. MiXCR, run by TCRdb on the 5' RACE reads, gives a single entry per CDR3 protein. The sample consists of about 830,000 distinct CDR3 sequences, 55% to 75% of them appearing once. Specimen: blood. The receptors were sampled from a man aged 25 to 40 in good health.

A word on this clonotype: One junction end does not reproduce the germline sequence, and a read error may be involved. The chain links TRBV28 to TRBJ2-5; possible D gene TRBD2, 5 bases. Germline CDR1 reads MDHEN; CDR2 reads SYDVKM. This CDR3 is built from 13 residues. This CDR3 is CASSPPDLKTQSF. CDR3 DNA: TGTGCCAGCAGTCCCCCGGACTTGAAGACCCAGTCCTTC.

This clonotype has just a few counts. The CDR3 protein is CASSLRRGDNEQFF. In nucleotides, the CDR3 is TGTGCCAGCAGCTTAAGGCGGGGGGACAATGAGCAGTTCTTC. This sequence joins TRBV11-2 and TRBJ2-1, with 8 bases identical to TRBD2. Per the germline V gene, CDR1 is SGHAT and CDR2 is FQNNGV. There are 14 residues in the CDR3. Trimming at V came to 2 bases and at J to 5 bases, leaving 2 bases not matched to a gene. The full variable domain, with the rest looked up from reference TRBV11-2 and TRBJ2-1, is EAGVAQSPRYKIIEKRQSVAFWCNPISGHATLYWYQQILGQGPKLLIQFQNNGVVDDSQLPKDRFSAERLKGVDSTLKIQPAKLEDSAVYLCASSLRRGDNEQFFGPGTRLTVL.

In its sample, this clonotype was seen a few times. The chain is built from TRBV7-8 and TRBJ2-5; D uncertain. The CDR3 is 12 residues long. The germline V gene encodes CDR1 SGHVS and CDR2 FQNEAQ. The V end lost 4 bases, the J end lost 5 bases, and 8 bases lay between the germline ends. In nucleotides, the CDR3 is TGTGCCAGCAGCTCCGCTTGGGAGACCCAGTACTTC. This translates into CASSSAWETQYF.

This clonotype was seen repeatedly, ten times or more. The chain carries TRBV3-1 and TRBJ2-5; 7 bases agree with TRBD2. Losses at the gene ends were 4 bases for V and 4 bases for J; bases not matched to a gene: 9. This CDR3 is built from 15 residues. The germline V gene encodes CDR1 LGHDT and CDR2 YNNKEL (reference sequence). CDR3 residues: CASSPARTRSETQYF. Here the CDR3 DNA reads TGTGCCAGCAGCCCAGCTAGGACTAGATCAGAGACCCAGTACTTC.

This clonotype was counted a few times. The CDR3 loop reads CASSVSSSGTGYDEQFF. CDR3 in DNA: TGTGCCAGCAGCGTTTCCTCATCCGGGACCGGATACGATGAGCAGTTCTTC. The rearrangement joins TRBV7-2 to TRBJ2-1; D is perhaps TRBD1 or TRBD2 (5 bases each). The V gene lost 5 bases and the J gene lost 8 bases, with 25 bases spanning the gap. Looked up from germline, CDR1 is SGHTA and CDR2 is FQGNSA. This CDR3 region has 17 residues.

This clonotype was seen just once. The chain employs TRBV27 and TRBJ2-7; 9 nucleotides match TRBD2. The CDR3 contains 15 residues. Unmatched junction bases numbered 6, after V lost 4 bases and J lost 2 bases. Per the germline V gene, CDR1 is MNHEY and CDR2 is SMNVEV (reference sequence). This chain's CDR3 is CASSSGLALAYEQYF. Here the CDR3 DNA reads TGTGCCAGCAGTTCGGGACTAGCCTTAGCCTACGAGCAGTACTTC.

This clonotype was recorded once. The gene calls are TRBV4-2 and TRBJ2-1; 8 bases match TRBD2. Judging by the DNA end, TRBJ2-7 fits better; the J call may be wrong. The germline CDR1 and CDR2 sequences are LGHNA and YNFKEQ. CDR3 size: 16 residues. CDR3 DNA sequence: TGTGCCAGCAGCCAAGAAAAAGCGGGAGCCCTCAATGAGCAGTACTTC. Protein sequence: CASSQEKAGALNEQYF.

The gene calls are TRBV29-1 and TRBJ2-3; D remains unclear. Between the trimmed V and J ends, which lost 2 bases and 8 bases, there was a span of 20 bases. CDR1 is SQVTM and CDR2 is ANQGSEA in the germline V gene. This CDR3 has 15 residues. CDR3 residues: CSVEWYSYYVGTQYF. CDR3 nucleotide sequence: TGCAGCGTTGAATGGTACTCATATTATGTAGGTACGCAGTATTTT.

This clonotype has more than one count but fewer than ten. CDR3 sequence (DNA): TGCAGCGTTGATGGGGATGATGGGGAGACCCAGTACTTC. Amino acid sequence: CSVDGDDGETQYF. The chain employs TRBV29-1 and TRBJ2-5; no firm D call. Germline V gene lookup returns CDR1 SQVTM and CDR2 ANQGSEA. The V end lost 3 bases, the J end lost 5 bases, and 13 bases lay between the germline ends. CDR3 length: 13 amino acids.

This clonotype was seen more than once but under ten times. This rearrangement joins TRBV29-1 to TRBJ2-7; 7 bases line up with TRBD1. This CDR3 is 12 amino acids long. V trimming: 6 bases; J trimming: 7 bases; junction bases outside the gene matches: 9. Germline CDR1 reads SQVTM; CDR2 reads ANQGSEA. The CDR3: CSVGQEIREQYF. CDR3 coding DNA: TGCAGCGTAGGACAGGAGATACGAGAGCAGTACTTC.

As concerns this clonotype: An end of the junction does not agree with germline; a read error may underlie this. The chain carries TRBV4-3 and TRBJ2-7, with unresolved D. The CDR3 is 13 residues long. In germline, CDR1 is LGHNA, CDR2 YSLEER. CDR3 loop: CTSSHTAGYEQYF. The CDR3 bases are TGCACCAGCAGCCACACAGCCGGATACGAGCAGTACTTC.

Notes on this clonotype: The junction and the germline gene differ at one end; a read error may be behind it. J is TRBJ1-3 and V is TRBV10-3, with D hard to call. The CDR3 loop spans 17 amino acids. Germline CDR1 ENHRY, CDR2 SYGVKD. The CDR3 here is CAISDDTGRFSGNTIYF. The CDR3 DNA follows: TGCGCCATCAGTGATGATACGGGGAGATTCTCTGGAAACACCATATATTTT.

This chain uses TRBV15 with TRBJ2-1; 12 bases are shared with TRBD2. The V gene end was trimmed by 6 bases and the J gene end by 5 bases; junction bases not matched to a gene: 5. The germline V gene has CDR1 LNHNV and CDR2 YYDKDF (reference sequence). The CDR3 loop spans 15 amino acids. The CDR3 sequence is CATSPGLAGNNEQFF. Here the CDR3 DNA reads TGTGCCACCAGTCCCGGACTAGCGGGAAACAATGAGCAGTTCTTC.

Details on this clonotype: At one of its ends the junction is not consistent with the germline gene, which may arise from a read error. The genes are TRBV7-7 and TRBJ2-5; D is ambiguous. CDR1 SSHAT and CDR2 FNYEAQ come from the germline V gene (reference sequence). The CDR3 has 16 amino acids. The CDR3 coding sequence is TGTGCTAGCAGCTCGGGTAGCCTTATTTTCCAAGAGACCCAGTACTTC. It is translated as CASSSGSLIFQETQYF.

This clonotype was detected only once. The chain carries TRBV5-1 and TRBJ2-7, with 11 bases lining up with TRBD2. Germline loops: CDR1 SGHRS, CDR2 YFSETQ. V gave up 1 base and J gave up 3 bases; unmatched junction bases: 9. The CDR3 runs to 17 residues. The DNA for the CDR3 is TGCGCCAGCAGCTTGCGCTCTAGCGGGGGGCCATTCTACGAGCAGTACTTC. Translated, it gives CASSLRSSGGPFYEQYF.

The genes are TRBV16 and TRBJ1-4; TRBD1 matches at 8 bases. The CDR3 consists of 14 residues. Trimming at V came to 8 bases and at J to 2 bases, leaving 4 bases not matched to a gene. The germline V gene encodes CDR1 KGHSY and CDR2 FQNENV. The CDR3 DNA reads as TGTGCCAGCCTCCGGGACAGGACTAATGAAAAACTGTTTTTT. Translation: CASLRDRTNEKLFF.

The V and J genes are TRBV6-5 and TRBJ2-1; D is unresolved. The V gene lost 2 bases and the J gene lost 8 bases, with 10 bases spanning the gap. Germline CDR1 reads MNHEY; CDR2 reads SVGAGI. The CDR3 has 13 amino acids. CDR3 in DNA: TGTGCCAGCAGTTACGCGCGAATCCATGAGCAGTTCTTC. As protein: CASSYARIHEQFF.

This sequence joins TRBV4-2 and TRBJ2-3; the match to TRBD2 covers 7 bases. This CDR3 is 18 amino acids long. With 2 bases clipped from V and 2 bases from J, the junction kept 13 bases outside the gene matches. Germline lookup yields CDR1 LGHNA and CDR2 YNFKEQ. The CDR3 region has the DNA TGTGCCAGCAGCCAAAACCTAGCTCCGGGGGGATACACAGATACGCAGTATTTT. It encodes CASSQNLAPGGYTDTQYF.

This clonotype was found a few times. The rearrangement links TRBV7-2 to TRBJ2-7, with TRBD1 as a possible D gene (6 bases). The V gene's germline CDR1 is SGHTA and CDR2 FQGNSA. V lost 5 bases and J lost 6, with 14 bases in between. CDR3 length equals 13 residues. Here the CDR3 reads CASSPGWGLEQYF. The CDR3 coding sequence is TGTGCCAGCAGCCCCGGGTGGGGGCTCGAGCAGTACTTC. The variable domain in full, completed from reference TRBV7-2 and TRBJ2-7, reads GAGVSQSPSNKVTEKGKDVELRCDPISGHTALYWYRQSLGQGLEFLIYFQGNSAPDKSGLPSDRFSAERTGGSVSTLTIQRTQQEDSAVYLCASSPGWGLEQYFGPGTRLTVT.

The gene calls are TRBV10-3 and TRBJ2-7; 9 bases agree with TRBD1. Trimming cost V 2 bases and J 2 bases; bases outside gene matches: 4. The CDR3 has 15 amino acids. CDR1 is ENHRY, CDR2 SYGVKD, per germline. The CDR3 coding sequence is TGTGCCATCAGTGAGCCGGGACAGGGAACCTACGAGCAGTACTTC. Its protein product is CAISEPGQGTYEQYF.

Only a few counts were recorded for this clonotype. This sequence joins TRBV11-1 and TRBJ2-5; no firm D call. Germline values: CDR1 SGHAT, CDR2 FQDESV (reference sequence). This CDR3 spans 16 amino acids. V gave up 1 base and J gave up 3 bases, with 15 bases separating them. The CDR3 DNA follows: TGTGCCAGCAGCTTAGGGTGGCTTGACCGAAAAGAGACCCAGTACTTC. Its protein product is CASSLGWLDRKETQYF.

Comment on this clonotype: Sequence at one end of the junction differs from germline and may be a read error. This chain links TRBV7-9 with TRBJ2-4; a possible D gene is TRBD1 (6 bases). CDR3 length: 15 amino acids. Per germline, CDR1 SEHNR and CDR2 FQNEAQ (reference sequence). The CDR3 reads CTSRPTGLAKNIQYF. The DNA of the CDR3 is TGTACCAGCAGGCCTACAGGGTTAGCCAAAAACATTCAGTACTTC.

This clonotype came up many times. The chain links TRBV5-1 to TRBJ1-2; perhaps TRBD1 as D (6 bases). With 1 base removed from V and 6 bases from J, the gap between germline ends came to 19 bases. Germline CDR1 reads SGHRS; CDR2 reads YFSETQ. CDR3 size: 16 residues. This CDR3 reads CASSLSDNRVWHGYTF. The CDR3, as DNA: TGCGCCAGCAGCTTGTCCGACAACAGGGTCTGGCATGGCTACACCTTC. Full variable domain (missing parts from reference TRBV5-1 and TRBJ1-2): KAGVTQTPRYLIKTRGQQVTLSCSPISGHRSVSWYQQTPGQGLQFLFEYFSETQRNKGNFPGRFSGRQFSNSRSEMNVSTLELGDSALYLCASSLSDNRVWHGYTFGSGTRLTVV.

The CDR3 region has the DNA TGCGCCAGCAGCTTGGTTAGAGACTCCTACAATGAGCAGTTCTTC. It is translated as CASSLVRDSYNEQFF. This chain uses TRBV5-1 with TRBJ2-1; no reliable D call. V dropped 0 bases and J dropped 0 bases, with 7 bases sitting between them. Per the germline V gene, CDR1 is SGHRS and CDR2 is YFSETQ. The CDR3 has 15 residues.

CDR3 sequence (DNA): TGTGCCAGCAGCGTAGCGGAGAGGACTGAAGCTTTCTTT. It encodes CASSVAERTEAFF. The J gene is TRBJ1-1, the V gene TRBV9, with D uncertain. CDR1 is SGDLS and CDR2 is YYNGEE in the germline V gene. The CDR3 has 13 amino acids. V shed 0 bases and J shed 5 bases, with 8 bases lying between them. The variable domain in full, completed from reference TRBV9 and TRBJ1-1, reads DSGVTQTPKHLITATGQRVTLRCSPRSGDLSVYWYQQSLDQGLQFLIQYYNGEERAKGNILERFSAQQFPDLHSELNLSSLELGDSALYFCASSVAERTEAFFGQGTRLTVV.

For this clonotype: The germline gene is not matched at one end of the junction; a read error may be the cause. The rearrangement uses TRBV20-1 and TRBJ1-4; 7 bases align to TRBD1. The CDR3 extends over 14 amino acids. Germline loops: CDR1 DFQATT, CDR2 SNEGSKA (reference sequence). The CDR3 loop reads CSARVAGGHEKLFF. The CDR3, as DNA: TGCAGCGCTAGAGTCGCAGGGGGGCATGAAAAACTGTTTTTT.

This clonotype came up a few times. The V call is TRBV10-3, the J call TRBJ2-5, with D perhaps matching TRBD2 (6 bases). V was shortened by 3 bases and J by 1 base, with 9 bases between the two germline ends. CDR3 length: 14 residues. Germline V gives CDR1 ENHRY, CDR2 SYGVKD. Here the CDR3 reads CAISEGGVQETQYF. The CDR3 nucleotides are TGTGCCATCAGTGAAGGAGGGGTCCAAGAGACCCAGTACTTC.

With respect to this clonotype: Compared with germline, one end of the junction differs, possibly owing to a read error. V usage is TRBV20-1 and J usage is TRBJ1-1; D is perhaps TRBD1 (5 bases). The CDR3 contains 14 residues. The germline CDR1 and CDR2 sequences are DFQATT and SNEGSKA (reference sequence). For the CDR3, the DNA is TGCAGTGCTAGAGAGGGGGGGACTTACACTGAAGTTTTCTTT. The encoded protein is CSAREGGTYTEVFF.

This clonotype was observed a few times. The chain joins TRBV13 to TRBJ2-5; 9 positions match TRBD1. CDR3 length equals 14 residues. The J segment lost 2 bases and the V segment lost 5 bases, leaving 3 bases of the junction unmatched. CDR1 and CDR2 (germline): PRHDT, FYEKMQ (reference sequence). The CDR3 protein is CASSPQGAQETQYF. For the CDR3, the DNA is TGTGCCAGCAGCCCACAGGGGGCGCAAGAGACCCAGTACTTC.

The gene calls are TRBV20-1 and TRBJ1-2; D not certain. This CDR3 region has 14 residues. With 7 bases removed from V and 4 bases from J, the gap between germline ends came to 19 bases. Looked up from germline, CDR1 is DFQATT and CDR2 is SNEGSKA (reference sequence). The CDR3 DNA reads as TGCAGTGGGGTGATAGACGGATTTTCCTATGGCTACACCTTC. It codes for CSGVIDGFSYGYTF.

The rearrangement links TRBV7-9 to TRBJ1-1, with a possible D match to TRBD1 (5 bases). Germline V gene lookup returns CDR1 SEHNR and CDR2 FQNEAQ (reference sequence). V was cut by 7 bases and J by 12 bases, with 21 bases left in between. This CDR3 comprises 13 residues. For the CDR3, the DNA is TGTGCCAGCACCACCTCCGTGGCAGGGAGGACTTTCTTT. Translated, it gives CASTTSVAGRTFF.

The chain carries TRBV6-5 and TRBJ2-4; possibly TRBD2 for D (5 bases). CDR3 length equals 14 residues. Germline V CDR1 and CDR2: MNHEY, SVGAGI. The V and J ends lost 2 bases and 9 bases respectively, with 14 bases between them. The CDR3 sequence is CASSYGESLGIQYF. The CDR3 nucleotides are TGTGCCAGCAGTTACGGGGAGAGCCTGGGCATTCAGTACTTC.